What follows describes a single T cell receptor (beta chain). The clone's antigen remains unknown. Nothing much larger sits one base from this clone, and base qualities are not available. TCRbeta CDR3 regions were amplified from genomic DNA by means of the immunoSEQ Assay, a bias-controlled multiplex PCR. From the authors' description of their analysis: Nucleated cell counts per sample were estimated from amplification of reference gene primers within the assay. To quantify the absolute abundance of each unique TCRbeta CDR3 rearrangement, sequence reads were collapsed and filtered. Productive Simpson clonality was computed per sample as the square root of Simpson's diversity index over productive rearrangements. Imported from immuneACCESS, the table was reduced by TCRdb to in-frame sequences with V and J called. These copies leave out some clones; in studies compared against another copy, an unresolved V gene accounts for under half, and the cause of the remainder is not known. That table supplies the V and J calls and clone size; D and trimming were determined from the DNA. This sample has about 60,000 clones in its table, and roughly 88% of those were observed once. The ten largest clones take up around 9.6% of the sample.

One collaborating source in Seattle enrolled patients during active infection and followed them longitudinally through the course of disease. Collaborating institutions collected whole blood in K2EDTA tubes following their own protocols. For TCRbeta analysis, collaborator samples were shipped as frozen whole blood, as isolated PBMCs, or as DNA extracted from either sample type. The germline V gene specifies MDHEN as CDR1 and SYDVKM as CDR2. The CDR3 covers 22 residues, taking in both the cysteine and the phenylalanine. Just CDR3 DNA is preserved here, 66 bases in frame from base 1. V ends up 2 bases short and J 5 bases short, with an unmatched junction base count of 26. The record originates from a study of blood T cell repertoires in COVID-19 (TCRdb year 2020). About the study as a whole: Samples covering the acute and convalescent phases of COVID-19 were provided by collaborators in the United States, Italy and Spain. The prospective study material was composed of cDNA or gDNA derived from T cells, B-cell-depleted T cells, or PBMCs. Deeply sampled blood TCRbeta repertoires from subjects exposed to, actively infected with, or recovered from COVID-19 were included in the dataset. The repertoires were released in a freely available public database intended as a resource for research on the immune response to SARS-CoV-2. Samples were obtained from the ongoing ImmuneRACE study (first 160 participants) and from 1,254 subjects provided by 6 global collaborators. Nearly every sample came with metadata listing a de-identified subject ID, COVID-19 status, age in years and sex. Where available, HLA class I and class II types were taken from metadata supplied by the sample provider and were not determined by assay-based typing.

Broader findings and caveats from the paper: The amount of clinical and demographic metadata varied by source and participant and was provided uncurated.

Sequenced material: peripheral blood. This sequence originates from a young man with COVID-19, enrolled during active disease. The V and J genes are TRBV28 and TRBJ1-5; TRBD1 aligns with 8 central bases. The DNA reads TGTGCCAGCAGTTTAGAGGACAGGGTGGTGGTAGACGGACTCGTTCAGGATCAGCCCCAGCATTTT. Translation gives CASSLEDRVVVDGLVQDQPQHF.